Below, 3 T cell receptor beta chains from the same sample are listed, as sequenced in a study of monozygotic twins with inflammatory bowel disease. TCRdb reanalyzed the 5' RACE reads and collapses them to one entry per CDR3 protein, without DNA. Its listing shows a few hundred thousand distinct CDR3 sequences. Sequencing was performed on blood. The source is a human donor with ulcerative colitis or Crohn's disease, or a healthy co-twin of an affected twin (not recorded which).

The chain recombines TRBV7-2 with TRBJ2-7; TCRdb designates TRBD2, a call that cannot be tested without DNA. The CDR3 runs 15 residues. CDR1 is SGHTA, CDR2 FQGNSA, per germline. CDR3 amino acids: CASSLEGLVAYEQYF.

The V and J genes are TRBV30 and TRBJ2-7. CDR3 length: 13 amino acids. Germline CDR1 GTSNPN, CDR2 SVGIG (reference sequence). CDR3 protein: CAWREGGSHEQYF.

V usage is TRBV5-1 and J usage is TRBJ2-1; TCRdb's D call, TRBD1, is unchecked because there is no DNA. In germline, CDR1 is SGHRS, CDR2 YFSETQ. This CDR3 has 15 amino acids. Here the CDR3 reads CASSLVPGVVGEQFF.